The 28 T cell receptor beta chains presented below share a single source sample, sequenced in a study of neurological immune-mediated disorders. TCRdb reprocessed the 5' RACE reads via MiXCR and lists one record per CDR3 protein. The sample holds 17,000 or so distinct CDR3 sequences, over 8.5% seen once. Input material: CD8+ T cells from blood. The receptors were gathered from a woman in her 50s in good health.

This clonotype was found many times. DNA of the CDR3: TGTGCCAGCAGCCCCTTGGACAGGGATAATTCACCCCTCCACTTT. Translating it yields CASSPLDRDNSPLHF. This chain uses TRBV5-4 with TRBJ1-6, with TRBD1 identical over 8 bases. This CDR3 is built from 15 residues. The germline V gene has CDR1 SGHNT and CDR2 YYREEE (reference sequence). Unmatched junction bases numbered 5, after V lost 4 bases and J lost 5 bases.

This clonotype came up many times. J is TRBJ2-1 and V is TRBV20-1; 11 bases map to TRBD2. The CDR3 extends over 15 amino acids. The germline V gene has CDR1 DFQATT and CDR2 SNEGSKA (reference sequence). J gave up 4 bases and V 0 bases, and 2 bases lay outside the gene matches. The CDR3 DNA reads as TGCAGTGCTAGAGATTCTAGCGGGGGGTACAATGAGCAGTTCTTC. Translation: CSARDSSGGYNEQFF.

This clonotype was observed at least ten times. The V gene is TRBV2, the J gene TRBJ1-3; D unresolved. The CDR3 has 16 residues. V shed 3 bases and J shed 3 bases, with 15 bases lying between them. The germline V gene has CDR1 SNHLY and CDR2 FYNNEI. This CDR3 is CASSEGRSGDGNTIYF. The CDR3 DNA reads TGTGCCAGCAGTGAGGGCAGGTCTGGAGATGGAAACACCATATATTTT.

This clonotype has ten or more counts. This chain connects TRBV20-1 to TRBJ1-6; D call uncertain. V was shortened by 0 bases and J by 0 bases, with 12 bases between the two germline ends. Germline CDR1 and CDR2: DFQATT and SNEGSKA (reference sequence). This CDR3 has 17 residues. For the CDR3, the DNA is TGCAGTGCTAGAGATCGGTCTTCCGGCTCCTATAATTCACCCCTCCACTTT. Translating gives CSARDRSSGSYNSPLHF.

This clonotype was picked up many times. The rearrangement joins TRBV11-1 to TRBJ2-1; no clear D gene. Germline V CDR1 and CDR2: SGHAT, FQDESV (reference sequence). The ends were cut back, 5 bases at V and 2 bases at J, with 10 bases in the middle. The CDR3 is 14 residues long. The CDR3 nucleotides read TGTGCCAGCAGCCCAAGGCCGGCCTACAATGAGCAGTTCTTC. Translating gives CASSPRPAYNEQFF.

This clonotype was picked up a small number of times. The J gene is TRBJ2-3, the V gene TRBV6-2 or TRBV6-3; 9 nucleotides line up with TRBD2. The V segment lost 4 bases and the J segment 3 bases; nucleotides outside the gene matches: 5. CDR3 length: 15 amino acids. Per germline, CDR1 MNHEY and CDR2 SVGEGT. CDR3 protein: CASSSGTSPTDTQYF. Here the CDR3 DNA reads TGTGCCAGCAGTTCCGGGACTAGCCCAACAGATACGCAGTATTTT.

To note about this clonotype: No DNA is shown, since the ends of the CDR3 on it are uncertain; the CDR3 is the one TCRdb lists. The V call is TRBV5-1, the J call TRBJ2-7; the table names TRBD2, a call not compared with the DNA. Germline CDR1 is SGHRS and CDR2 is YFSETQ. The CDR3 extends over 22 residues, inclusive of both ends. The CDR3 loop reads CASSLHFLCSVLQGHSSYEQYF.

This clonotype was observed at least ten times. The rearrangement uses TRBV28 and TRBJ2-7, with 7 nucleotides matching TRBD2. The germline CDR1 and CDR2 sequences are MDHEN and SYDVKM. This CDR3 comprises 13 residues. The J segment lost 5 bases and the V segment lost 7 bases, leaving 8 bases of the junction unmatched. The CDR3 here is CASTIGGIDEQYF. The CDR3 DNA is TGTGCCAGCACTATCGGGGGGATTGACGAGCAGTACTTC.

This clonotype was seen at least ten times. V gene TRBV12-5 combines with J gene TRBJ1-1, with D unclear. This CDR3 has 12 amino acids. CDR1 is LGHNT and CDR2 is FRNRAP in the germline V gene. The V end lost 2 bases, the J end lost 8 bases, and 9 bases lay between the germline ends. CDR3 region: CASGLRAQEAFF. The CDR3 DNA follows: TGTGCTAGTGGTTTGAGGGCCCAAGAAGCTTTCTTT.

This clonotype was found many times. The chain combines TRBV7-6 with TRBJ2-7; D may be TRBD1 or TRBD2 (6 bases each). This CDR3 contains 15 residues. Trimming took off 5 bases at V and 1 base at J, with 15 bases between the two ends. Germline V gene lookup returns CDR1 SGHVS and CDR2 FNYEAQ. The CDR3 spells CASSPRGGPSYEQYF. The DNA of the CDR3 is TGTGCCAGCAGCCCCAGAGGGGGGCCTTCCTACGAGCAGTACTTC.

Ten or more counts support this clonotype. The chain couples TRBV5-1 to TRBJ2-7; D might be TRBD1 (6 bases). V was trimmed by 1 base and J by 3 bases, leaving 14 bases between them. The germline V gene encodes CDR1 SGHRS and CDR2 YFSETQ. This CDR3 is 15 amino acids long. The DNA for the CDR3 is TGCGCCAGCAGCTTGTCCACCGGCAGGGGCTACGAGCAGTACTTC. It yields the protein CASSLSTGRGYEQYF.

Many counts were recorded for this clonotype. The chain employs TRBV27 and TRBJ2-2; D is undetermined. The germline V gene has CDR1 MNHEY and CDR2 SMNVEV (reference sequence). The germline V and J ends were trimmed by 5 bases and 0 bases, with 7 bases remaining between them. This CDR3 is 14 amino acids long. The CDR3 loop is CASSRLTNTGELFF. For the CDR3, the DNA is TGTGCCAGCAGTCGACTCACGAACACCGGGGAGCTGTTTTTT.

This clonotype showed up many times. The chain joins TRBV20-1 to TRBJ1-2; TRBD1 matches at 7 bases. From germline, CDR1 is DFQATT and CDR2 SNEGSKA (reference sequence). V dropped 0 bases and J dropped 5; count of bases not matched to a gene: 9. CDR3 length equals 15 residues. Written as DNA, the CDR3 is TGCAGTGCTAGAGATTCCAGGGACAGCCTATATGGCTACACCTTC. Translating it yields CSARDSRDSLYGYTF.

This clonotype was counted a few times. The chain combines TRBV30 with TRBJ2-6; TRBD2 might be the D (6 bases). The CDR3 length is 14 residues. Trimming pared 1 base from V and 2 bases from J, leaving 6 bases between. Germline V gene data show CDR1 as GTSNPN and CDR2 as SVGIG (reference sequence). The DNA of the CDR3 is TGTGCCTGGAGTGGGGGGGCTGGGGCCAACGTCCTGACTTTC. This encodes CAWSGGAGANVLTF.

The table lists this clonotype with many counts. The rearrangement joins TRBV5-5 to TRBJ1-2; D is ambiguous. Germline-derived CDR1 and CDR2 are SGHKS and YYEKEE (reference sequence). V was pared by 0 bases and J by 3 bases, with 12 bases between. There are 15 residues in the CDR3. The CDR3, as DNA: TGTGCCAGCAGCTTGGATGGATTTAATGACTATGGCTACACCTTC. It translates to CASSLDGFNDYGYTF.

This clonotype was counted many times. The rearrangement joins TRBV7-9 to TRBJ2-3, with D perhaps matching TRBD2 (5 bases). CDR3 length: 12 amino acids. Germline V gene sequence: CDR1 SEHNR, CDR2 FQNEAQ (reference sequence). With 5 bases removed from V and 4 bases from J, the gap between germline ends came to 7 bases. The CDR3 sequence is CASSLEADTQYF. In nucleotides, the CDR3 is TGTGCCAGCAGCCTGGAGGCAGATACGCAGTATTTT.

The sample holds many counts of this clonotype. This chain uses TRBV5-6 with TRBJ1-6; possibly TRBD1 for D (6 bases). The CDR3 covers 23 residues. Trimming pared 4 bases from V and 5 bases from J, leaving 37 bases between. Germline-derived CDR1 and CDR2 are SGHDT and YYEEEE. CDR3 region: CASSKRTDRIPRLLQENNSPLHF. In DNA, the CDR3 is TGTGCCAGCAGCAAAAGGACAGATCGAATACCCCGGCTCCTTCAAGAGAATAATTCACCCCTCCACTTT. Variable domain in full (rest from reference TRBV5-6 and TRBJ1-6): DAGVTQSPTHLIKTRGQQVTLRCSPKSGHDTVSWYQQALGQGPQFIFQYYEEEERQRGNFPDRFSGHQFPNYSSELNVNALLLGDSALYLCASSKRTDRIPRLLQENNSPLHFGNGTRLTVT.

This clonotype was seen at least ten times. The chain has TRBV20-1 and TRBJ2-1, with 11 bases identical to TRBD2. CDR3 length equals 16 residues. The germline V gene has CDR1 DFQATT and CDR2 SNEGSKA (reference sequence). V gave up 0 bases and J gave up 4 bases; unmatched junction bases: 5. The CDR3 DNA reads as TGCAGTGCTAGAGATTGGCTAGCGGGGGGATACAATGAGCAGTTCTTC. The encoded protein is CSARDWLAGGYNEQFF.

J is TRBJ2-1 and V is TRBV2, with 8 bases matching TRBD2. The CDR3 length is 16 residues. Germline V CDR1 and CDR2: SNHLY, FYNNEI. The V segment lost 3 bases and the J segment 7 bases; nucleotides outside the gene matches: 11. Here the CDR3 DNA reads TGTGCCAGCAGTGATGGGAGCGGGGGAGTCTGGAATGAGCAGTTCTTC. Amino acids: CASSDGSGGVWNEQFF. The variable domain in full, completed from reference TRBV2 and TRBJ2-1, reads EPEVTQTPSHQVTQMGQEVILRCVPISNHLYFYWYRQILGQKVEFLVSFYNNEISEKSEIFDDQFSVERPDGSNFTLKIRSTKLEDSAMYFCASSDGSGGVWNEQFFGPGTRLTVL.

Many counts were recorded for this clonotype. The chain links TRBV5-1 to TRBJ2-2, with D possibly matching TRBD1 (5 bases). The CDR3 is 14 amino acids. CDR1 is SGHRS, CDR2 YFSETQ, per germline. V dropped 4 bases and J dropped 7 bases, with 14 bases sitting between them. The CDR3 protein is CASSLGRGFGELFF. CDR3 DNA: TGCGCCAGCAGCCTCGGTAGGGGTTTCGGGGAGCTGTTTTTT.

This clonotype was recorded many times. V usage is TRBV5-1 and J usage is TRBJ2-2; tentative D call: TRBD1 (6 bases). Trimming left V 1 base short and J 0 bases short, with 13 bases between. This CDR3 region has 17 residues. Germline V gives CDR1 SGHRS, CDR2 YFSETQ. In DNA, the CDR3 is TGCGCCAGCAGCTTGTTAGGGGGACAAACGAACACCGGGGAGCTGTTTTTT. It yields the protein CASSLLGGQTNTGELFF.

Ten or more counts support this clonotype. The chain has TRBV28 and TRBJ2-3; 12 nucleotides agree with TRBD1. Germline V gene data show CDR1 as MDHEN and CDR2 as SYDVKM. The V gene end was trimmed by 6 bases and the J gene end by 2 bases; junction bases not matched to a gene: 3. The CDR3 is 15 residues long. Here the CDR3 reads CASRGQGALTDTQYF. CDR3 bases: TGTGCCAGCAGGGGACAGGGGGCACTCACAGATACGCAGTATTTT. The entire variable domain, with the rest obtained from reference TRBV28 and TRBJ2-3, is as follows: DVKVTQSSRYLVKRTGEKVFLECVQDMDHENMFWYRQDPGLGLRLIYFSYDVKMKEKGDIPEGYSVSREKKERFSLILESASTNQTSMYLCASRGQGALTDTQYFGPGTRLTVL.

This clonotype was recorded many times. The chain has TRBV5-1 and TRBJ2-3; D might be TRBD1 or TRBD2, each matching 6 bases. Germline V gene lookup returns CDR1 SGHRS and CDR2 YFSETQ. V dropped 0 bases and J dropped 2 bases, with 13 bases sitting between them. The CDR3 loop spans 16 amino acids. The CDR3 spells CASSLAGGLATDTQYF. The CDR3 DNA reads TGCGCCAGCAGCTTGGCCGGGGGCTTGGCCACAGATACGCAGTATTTT.

This clonotype was detected ten times or more. The gene calls are TRBV29-1 and TRBJ1-2, with 7 bases identical to TRBD1. This CDR3 has 13 amino acids. Germline assignment: CDR1 SQVTM and CDR2 ANQGSEA. The ends lost 7 bases at V and 3 bases at J; junction bases unmatched: 8. DNA for the CDR3: TGCAGCGCTACAGGGGACTGGGACTATGGCTACACCTTC. This sequence encodes CSATGDWDYGYTF.

This clonotype was found many times. The chain carries TRBV7-2 and TRBJ2-7, with 8 nucleotides matching TRBD2. The CDR3 sequence is 15 residues long. The germline CDR1 and CDR2 sequences are SGHTA and FQGNSA. The V segment lost 5 bases and the J segment 4 bases; nucleotides outside the gene matches: 10. CDR3 sequence (DNA): TGTGCCAGCAGCCCTCGGGACCGCGGGGGGTACGAGCAGTACTTC. It encodes CASSPRDRGGYEQYF.

The sample holds many counts of this clonotype. The rearrangement uses TRBV3-1 and TRBJ1-2, with 7 bases aligning to TRBD1. CDR3 length: 14 residues. Trimming took 4 bases from V and 5 from J; bases not matched to a gene: 7. Germline CDR1 and CDR2: LGHDT and YNNKEL (reference sequence). The CDR3 reads CASSPAQGRYGYTF. The DNA of the CDR3 is TGTGCCAGCAGCCCAGCACAGGGGAGGTATGGCTACACCTTC.

This clonotype was detected many times. The chain joins TRBV20-1 to TRBJ2-3; D uncertain. Trimming left V 5 bases short and J 3 bases short, with 15 bases between. Per germline, CDR1 DFQATT and CDR2 SNEGSKA (reference sequence). The CDR3 has 14 amino acids. The CDR3 here is CSAPPPLRTDTQYF. CDR3 coding DNA: TGCAGTGCTCCCCCCCCGCTGAGGACAGATACGCAGTATTTT.

V and J are TRBV12-3 or TRBV12-4 and TRBJ2-6; D might be TRBD2 (5 bases). The CDR3 consists of 18 residues. V lost 8 bases and J lost 0, with 20 bases in between. The CDR3 is CASASPLAGNSGANVLTF. DNA for the CDR3: TGTGCCAGCGCATCCCCTCTGGCGGGTAACTCTGGGGCCAACGTCCTGACTTTC.